This is a list of T cell receptor beta chains from one sample in a study of cytomegalovirus exposure and HLA in healthy donors. The method was immunoSEQ multiplex PCR; TCRdb's version includes in-frame clones alone and lacks a portion of them. Its table records around 51,000 clones. The specimen sequenced was PBMCs. The receptors here all came from a woman between 40 and 50 years old in good health and CMV-seronegative. Both conserved end residues are part of each CDR3. The D gene is left open where the match is weak.

v_call,j_call,cdr3_length,d_call,cdr3_nt,cdr3_aa
TRBV11-2,TRBJ1-1,15,TRBD1,TGTGCCAGCAGGAGACCGGGACAGAAGAACACTGAAGCTTTCTTT,CASRRPGQKNTEAFF
TRBV30,TRBJ2-3,15,-,TGTGCCTGGGGGGTTGAGGCAGGAGGGGCAGATACGCAGTATTTT,CAWGVEAGGADTQYF
TRBV7-3,TRBJ2-3,13,TRBD2,TGTGCCAGCAGCTTAGCGGGGGCAGATACGCAGTATTTT,CASSLAGADTQYF
TRBV6-5,TRBJ2-7,15,-,TGTGCCAGCAGTTACAGGGGGAACCTCCGGGACGAGCAGTACTTC,CASSYRGNLRDEQYF
TRBV18,TRBJ2-3,18,TRBD2,TGTGCCAGCTCACCACCCGGGACTAGCGGGGGGAAGGCAGATACGCAGTATTTT,CASSPPGTSGGKADTQYF
TRBV5-3,TRBJ2-4,20,TRBD1,TGTGCCAGAAGCGTATCCCGGGACAGGGGCTCTCGGGGGGCCAAAAACATTCAGTACTTC,CARSVSRDRGSRGAKNIQYF
TRBV28,TRBJ1-5,13,-,TGTGCCAGCAGTTTTGGGGCAAATCAGCCCCAGCATTTT,CASSFGANQPQHF
TRBV5-1,TRBJ1-1,14,-,TGCGCCAGCAGCTTACAGGCTTCGAACACTGAAGCTTTCTTT,CASSLQASNTEAFF
TRBV11-3,TRBJ2-7,14,TRBD1,TGTGCCAGCAGCGCGGGACAGGACTCCTACGAGCAGTACTTC,CASSAGQDSYEQYF
TRBV7-9,TRBJ1-6,15,TRBD1,TGTGCCAGCAGCCCCGGGACAGGGGGCAATTCACCCCTACACTTT,CASSPGTGGNSPLHF
TRBV30,TRBJ2-5,13,-,TGTGCCTGGAGGTTAACAGGGTCGGAGACCCAGTACTTC,CAWRLTGSETQYF
TRBV6-6,TRBJ2-7,14,-,TGTGCCAGCAGTTACTCGGAGGGTGGAGCCGAGCAGTACTTC,CASSYSEGGAEQYF
TRBV23-1,TRBJ2-2,17,-,TGCGCCAGCACACCTCAGGCCTCCAGGTTCTCTTGCGGGGAGCTGTTTTTT,CASTPQASRFSCGELFF
TRBV9,TRBJ1-1,14,-,TGTGCCAGCAGCGTAGTACCAGGGAACACTGAAGCTTTCTTT,CASSVVPGNTEAFF
TRBV18,TRBJ2-7,15,-,TGTGCCAGCTCACCTCCCGGGACTCTTCTTCACGAGCAGTACTTC,CASSPPGTLLHEQYF
TRBV27,TRBJ1-2,15,-,TGTGCCAGCAGTTTGAGGGGGGGTGAAGGCTATGGCTACACCTTC,CASSLRGGEGYGYTF
TRBV6-5,TRBJ2-7,15,-,TGTGCCAGCAGTAATCCGGGAATAGTGCCCTACGAGCAGTACTTC,CASSNPGIVPYEQYF
TRBV6-1,TRBJ1-1,15,-,TGTGCCAGCAGTCCTTCAGAGGGGGTGAACACTGAAGCTTTCTTT,CASSPSEGVNTEAFF
TRBV18,TRBJ2-5,15,-,TGTGCCAGCTCACCACTGGGGCAGCGACAAGAGACCCAGTACTTC,CASSPLGQRQETQYF
TRBV13,TRBJ2-7,14,TRBD2,TGTGCCAGCAGACGTCTAGCGGGCTCCTACGAGCAGTACTTC,CASRRLAGSYEQYF
TRBV5-4,TRBJ2-1,19,TRBD2,TGTGCCAGCAGCTTGGGCGGAGGCGGGGGGGCCTTCTCCGACAATGAGCAGTTCTTC,CASSLGGGGGAFSDNEQFF
TRBV10-3,TRBJ2-7,16,TRBD1,TGTGCCATCAGTGGAGCAACAGGGGGTGGTGGCTACGAGCAGTACTTC,CAISGATGGGGYEQYF
TRBV4-1,TRBJ2-1,16,-,TGCGCCAGCAGCAAGGGGCTAGCGAGCTCCCTTAATGAGCAGTTCTTC,CASSKGLASSLNEQFF
TRBV12-5,TRBJ2-1,13,-,TGTGCTAGTGGTTTGGTTAGGGGCAATGAGCAGTTCTTC,CASGLVRGNEQFF
TRBV13,TRBJ2-1,18,TRBD2,TGTGCCAGCAGCCCCGGGGTCCACTCGGGAGGGAACGACAATGAGCAGTTCTTC,CASSPGVHSGGNDNEQFF
TRBV29-1,TRBJ1-1,12,-,TGCAGCGTTCAGTTAATGAACACTGAAGCTTTCTTT,CSVQLMNTEAFF
TRBV29-1,TRBJ2-3,15,TRBD2,TGCAGCGTTGAAGAAGGACTAGCGGGGGAGGATACGCAGTATTTT,CSVEEGLAGEDTQYF
TRBV5-6,TRBJ1-1,13,-,TGTGCCAGCAGCCTCAGGGGATCCACTGAAGCTTTCTTT,CASSLRGSTEAFF
TRBV11-1,TRBJ2-7,14,TRBD2,TGTGCCAGCACCACGGGGGGGGATCCCTACGAGCAGTACTTC,CASTTGGDPYEQYF
TRBV15,TRBJ2-7,15,TRBD2,TGTGCCACCAGCAGAGCTCCAGCGGGGTCCTACGAGCAGTACTTC,CATSRAPAGSYEQYF
TRBV7-6,TRBJ1-2,14,-,TGTGCCAGCAGCCAAGAAAGGGGAATGTATGGCTACACCTTC,CASSQERGMYGYTF
TRBV9,TRBJ1-2,14,TRBD1,TGTGCCAGCAGCGTAGGTGTGACAGGGGAAGGCTACACCTTC,CASSVGVTGEGYTF
TRBV30,TRBJ1-1,13,-,TGTGCCTGCTCAAGGGGAATGAACACTGAAGCTTTCTTT,CACSRGMNTEAFF
TRBV5-6,TRBJ1-2,15,-,TGTGCCAGCAGCAAACAAGGGGGGGTCAACTATGGCTACACCTTC,CASSKQGGVNYGYTF
TRBV19,TRBJ2-1,15,TRBD2,TGTGCCAGTAGTGCTAGCGGGAGGGTGTACAATGAGCAGTTCTTC,CASSASGRVYNEQFF
TRBV19,TRBJ2-1,15,TRBD2,TGTGCCAGTAGTATTCTGTCGGGGGGGGCCGATGAGCAGTTCTTC,CASSILSGGADEQFF
TRBV10-2,TRBJ2-1,13,-,TGCGCCTGTCGGGGGGCAGGTCTGTATGAGCAGTTCTTC,CACRGAGLYEQFF
TRBV12-5,TRBJ1-1,17,-,TGTGCTAGTGGTAACCTTTTAACAGCAAGGGGGAACACTGAAGCTTTCTTT,CASGNLLTARGNTEAFF
TRBV27,TRBJ1-4,14,-,TGTGCCTCGAGAAAAAGAGGGATTAATGAAAAACTGTTTTTT,CASRKRGINEKLFF
TRBV7-3,TRBJ1-2,14,-,TGTGCCAGCAGCCCCGGCAGGGCTAGCTATGGCTACACCTTC,CASSPGRASYGYTF
TRBV18,TRBJ2-3,16,-,TGTGCCAGCTCCGTGAATGGGGGGATAAGCACAGATACGCAGTATTTT,CASSVNGGISTDTQYF
TRBV5-1,TRBJ2-7,14,TRBD2,TGCGCCAGCAGAGGCGGGGGAACCTCCTACGAGCAGTACTTC,CASRGGGTSYEQYF
TRBV19,TRBJ2-5,15,-,TGTGCCAGTAGTAGGGGCGGAGTAGTGCAAGAGACCCAGTACTTC,CASSRGGVVQETQYF
TRBV2,TRBJ1-5,14,-,TGTGCCAGCAGTATACAGCTTAGCAATCAGCCCCAGCATTTT,CASSIQLSNQPQHF
TRBV5-1,TRBJ1-1,13,-,TGCGCCAGCAGCTTTGGAGAGAACACTGAAGCTTTCTTT,CASSFGENTEAFF
TRBV7-9,TRBJ2-3,16,TRBD1,TGTGCCAGCAGTTACCCGACAGGGCTGGGCACAGATACGCAGTATTTT,CASSYPTGLGTDTQYF
TRBV5-1,TRBJ2-7,14,TRBD1,TGCGCCAGCAGCCCGGGGACAGGGGGCGACGAGCAGTACTTC,CASSPGTGGDEQYF
TRBV12-5,TRBJ2-7,17,TRBD2,TGTGCTAGTGGTGTGCCTAGCGGGGGCTTAAAAATTTACGAGCAGTACTTC,CASGVPSGGLKIYEQYF